These 32 T cell receptor beta chains share one sample of origin, sequenced in a study of T cell changes during pregnancy in multiple sclerosis. Measured with immunoSEQ multiplex PCR; TCRdb has only the in-frame clones, and not every one. The sample shows 70,000 to 100,000 clones, 92% of them seen only once. Sequencing used peripheral blood, obtained in the first trimester of pregnancy. These receptors were obtained from a female donor with multiple sclerosis, enrolled in a pregnancy study.

CDR3 DNA sequence: TGTGCCAGCAGAAAACTAGCGGGGTCCTACGAGCAGTACTTC. This codes for CASRKLAGSYEQYF. The J gene is TRBJ2-7, the V gene TRBV11-2; 10 bases line up with TRBD2. Losses at the gene ends were 6 bases for V and 1 base for J; bases not matched to a gene: 3. The CDR3 spans 14 residues. Germline CDR1 is SGHAT and CDR2 is FQNNGV.

The rearrangement joins TRBV19 to TRBJ1-5; 7 positions match TRBD1. Unmatched junction bases numbered 4, after V lost 5 bases and J lost 0 bases. The CDR3 length is 15 residues. The germline V gene encodes CDR1 LNHDA and CDR2 SQIVND (reference sequence). The CDR3 protein is CASSSDRLSNQPQHF. In DNA form, the CDR3 reads TGTGCCAGTAGTTCGGACAGGCTTAGCAATCAGCCCCAGCATTTT.

The V and J genes are TRBV7-9 and TRBJ2-3; D is undetermined. This CDR3 has 14 amino acids. Germline assignment: CDR1 SEHNR and CDR2 FQNEAQ (reference sequence). Trimming took off 5 bases at V and 8 bases at J, with 17 bases between the two ends. The CDR3 spells CASSPELKTGTQYF. Written as DNA, the CDR3 is TGTGCCAGCAGCCCTGAGTTAAAAACGGGTACGCAGTATTTT.

The chain links TRBV7-2 to TRBJ2-7; 10 bases align to TRBD1. Looked up from germline, CDR1 is SGHTA and CDR2 is FQGNSA. CDR3 length: 15 amino acids. V lost 5 bases to trimming and J lost 7 bases; unmatched junction nucleotides: 11. The CDR3 DNA reads as TGTGCCAGCAGCCCCCCGGGACAGGGGTCGGGGGAGCAGTACTTC. Protein sequence: CASSPPGQGSGEQYF.

This clone was recorded once. This sequence joins TRBV7-2 and TRBJ2-1; D uncertain. Germline V gene data show CDR1 as SGHTA and CDR2 as FQGNSA. The CDR3 length is 13 residues. The V end lost 5 bases, the J end lost 6 bases, and 11 bases lay between the germline ends. The DNA for the CDR3 is TGTGCCAGCAGCCTAAAGCGCACCAATGAGCAGTTCTTC. Translating it yields CASSLKRTNEQFF. Variable domain in full (rest from reference TRBV7-2 and TRBJ2-1): GAGVSQSPSNKVTEKGKDVELRCDPISGHTALYWYRQSLGQGLEFLIYFQGNSAPDKSGLPSDRFSAERTGGSVSTLTIQRTQQEDSAVYLCASSLKRTNEQFFGPGTRLTVL.

This chain links TRBV7-2 with TRBJ2-7, with D perhaps matching TRBD1 (6 bases). Trimming took off 10 bases at V and 2 bases at J, with 18 bases between the two ends. Germline V gives CDR1 SGHTA, CDR2 FQGNSA. The CDR3 extends over 14 amino acids. The CDR3 protein is CATLLATGPYEQYF. The CDR3 bases are TGTGCCACCTTACTTGCTACAGGGCCCTACGAGCAGTACTTC. The variable domain in full, completed from reference TRBV7-2 and TRBJ2-7, reads GAGVSQSPSNKVTEKGKDVELRCDPISGHTALYWYRQSLGQGLEFLIYFQGNSAPDKSGLPSDRFSAERTGGSVSTLTIQRTQQEDSAVYLCATLLATGPYEQYFGPGTRLTVT.

The rearrangement uses TRBV30 and TRBJ1-5, with D possibly being TRBD1 (5 bases). The germline CDR1 and CDR2 sequences are GTSNPN and SVGIG (reference sequence). The CDR3 runs to 15 residues. V was clipped by 0 bases and J by 1 base, with 10 bases between them. CDR3 loop: CAWSVRAGSNQPQHF. The CDR3, as DNA: TGTGCCTGGAGTGTAAGGGCAGGGAGCAATCAGCCCCAGCATTTT. The full variable domain, in which reference TRBV30 and TRBJ1-5 provide the parts outside the CDR3, is SQTIHQWPATLVQPVGSPLSLECTVEGTSNPNLYWYRQAAGRGLQLLFYSVGIGQISSEVPQNLSASRPQDRQFILSSKKLLLSDSGFYLCAWSVRAGSNQPQHFGDGTRLSIL.

The rearrangement links TRBV5-8 to TRBJ2-5, with 10 positions matching TRBD2. V shed 7 bases, J shed 7 bases, and the junction held 10 bases outside the gene matches. Germline V gene lookup returns CDR1 SGHTS and CDR2 YDEGEE. The CDR3 contains 14 residues. The CDR3 sequence is CASRLAGDDGTQYF. The DNA of the CDR3 is TGTGCCAGCCGGCTAGCGGGGGACGATGGGACCCAGTACTTC.

The rearrangement joins TRBV11-1 to TRBJ2-2; D not certain. The V and J ends lost 1 base and 5 bases respectively, with 5 bases between them. CDR3 length equals 13 residues. Germline lookup yields CDR1 SGHAT and CDR2 FQDESV (reference sequence). Here the CDR3 reads CASSLDGTGELFF. As DNA, the CDR3 is TGTGCCAGCAGCTTAGACGGGACCGGGGAGCTGTTTTTT. Using reference TRBV11-1 and TRBJ2-2 for the parts outside the CDR3, the full variable domain is EAEVAQSPRYKITEKSQAVAFWCDPISGHATLYWYRQILGQGPELLVQFQDESVVDDSQLPKDRFSAERLKGVDSTLKIQPAELGDSAMYLCASSLDGTGELFFGEGSRLTVL.

This chain connects TRBV19 to TRBJ2-5; perhaps TRBD1 as D (6 bases). The CDR3 runs 14 residues. Trimming removed 1 base at V and 5 bases at J, with 11 bases between. CDR1 LNHDA and CDR2 SQIVND come from the germline V gene (reference sequence). CDR3 sequence: CASSIVFQGETQYF. The CDR3 region has the DNA TGTGCCAGTAGTATAGTGTTCCAGGGGGAGACCCAGTACTTC.

The chain employs TRBV27 and TRBJ2-5; the match to TRBD2 covers 13 bases. The CDR3 runs to 14 residues. Germline-derived CDR1 and CDR2 are MNHEY and SMNVEV (reference sequence). V gave up 6 bases and J gave up 6 bases; unmatched junction bases: 4. The CDR3 DNA reads TGTGCCAGCAGAAAGACTAGCGGGAGGAAGACCCAGTACTTC. Its protein product is CASRKTSGRKTQYF.

This chain uses TRBV7-9 with TRBJ1-1; no firm D call. This CDR3 spans 12 amino acids. Germline loops: CDR1 SEHNR, CDR2 FQNEAQ (reference sequence). The V end lost 6 bases, the J end lost 4 bases, and 9 bases lay between the germline ends. The CDR3 here is CASRTRGTEAFF. CDR3 in DNA: TGTGCCAGCAGAACCCGAGGCACTGAAGCTTTCTTT.

This chain connects TRBV29-1 to TRBJ2-5, with TRBD1 matching over 10 bases. Germline V CDR1 and CDR2: SQVTM, ANQGSEA. The CDR3 length is 14 residues. After removal of 5 bases from V and 4 bases from J, the junction contained 7 bases not matched to a gene. The CDR3 loop is CSVSDRGLGETQYF. CDR3 DNA: TGCAGCGTTTCGGACAGGGGGTTAGGAGAGACCCAGTACTTC.

This clone was seen a few times. The V call is TRBV10-2, the J call TRBJ1-1; D is possibly TRBD1 (6 bases). Trimming stripped 4 bases from V and 5 bases from J, with 11 bases between. CDR1 and CDR2 (germline): WSHSY, SAAADI. The CDR3 sequence is 13 residues long. The CDR3 protein is CASSGGQGTEAFF. In DNA, the CDR3 is TGCGCCAGCAGTGGAGGTCAGGGGACTGAAGCTTTCTTT.

The CDR3 sequence is CASSHLHQGAGELFF. For the CDR3, the DNA is TGCGCCAGCAGCCACCTTCACCAGGGTGCCGGGGAGCTGTTTTTT. The chain recombines TRBV4-1 with TRBJ2-2, with a possible D match to TRBD1 (5 bases). Trimming took off 3 bases at V and 6 bases at J, with 14 bases between the two ends. The CDR3 is 15 amino acids. Germline values: CDR1 MGHRA, CDR2 YSYEKL.

This clone was recorded only once. V and J are TRBV27 and TRBJ2-7; TRBD2 matches 11 bases. The CDR3 is 13 residues long. J was trimmed by 3 bases and V by 10 bases; bases with no gene match: 5. CDR1 is MNHEY and CDR2 is SMNVEV in the germline V gene (reference sequence). The CDR3 spells CATAGLADYEQYF. The CDR3 region has the DNA TGTGCCACTGCGGGACTAGCGGACTACGAGCAGTACTTC.

The chain has TRBV5-1 and TRBJ2-7; the match to TRBD2 covers 7 bases. Germline trimming cut 7 bases from V and 2 bases from J; bases unmatched to any gene: 12. The CDR3 extends over 15 amino acids. Germline V gene sequence: CDR1 SGHRS, CDR2 YFSETQ. As DNA, the CDR3 is TGCGCCAGCCGTCGTGGGGGGGGTGAGGCCTACGAGCAGTACTTC. It specifies CASRRGGGEAYEQYF.

This clone was seen just once. The V call is TRBV27, the J call TRBJ2-7; the match to TRBD2 covers 13 bases. Germline CDR1 MNHEY, CDR2 SMNVEV (reference sequence). Trimming at V came to 8 bases and at J to 9 bases, leaving 4 bases not matched to a gene. This CDR3 contains 12 residues. The DNA for the CDR3 is TGTGCCAGCCTGGGACTAGCGGGAAGGCAGTACTTC. Amino acid sequence: CASLGLAGRQYF.

The chain's CDR3 is CASSSWTSGAYNEQFF. Here the CDR3 DNA reads TGTGCCAGCAGTTCCTGGACTAGCGGCGCCTACAATGAGCAGTTCTTC. V and J are TRBV27 and TRBJ2-1; 10 nucleotides align to TRBD2. The CDR3 is made up of 16 amino acids. Germline trimming cut 4 bases from V and 2 bases from J; bases unmatched to any gene: 5. Germline V CDR1 and CDR2: MNHEY, SMNVEV (reference sequence).

This clone was observed a handful of times. The V gene is TRBV4-1, the J gene TRBJ2-7, with TRBD1 identical over 7 bases. The CDR3 length is 15 residues. Losses at the gene ends were 1 base for V and 1 base for J; bases not matched to a gene: 4. CDR1 and CDR2 from the germline V gene are MGHRA and YSYEKL. The CDR3 loop is CASSQVGGQSYEQYF. In DNA form, the CDR3 reads TGCGCCAGCAGCCAAGTAGGGGGACAGTCCTACGAGCAGTACTTC.

The V call is TRBV6-5, the J call TRBJ2-1; the D gene is possibly TRBD1 (6 bases). This CDR3 is built from 13 residues. Trimming cost V 7 bases and J 2 bases, with 9 bases left between them. CDR1 and CDR2 from the germline V gene are MNHEY and SVGAGI. CDR3 sequence: CASTDRPYNEQFF. CDR3 coding DNA: TGTGCCAGCACGGACAGACCCTACAATGAGCAGTTCTTC.

The chain is built from TRBV7-9 and TRBJ2-3, with 10 bases identical to TRBD1. Per the germline V gene, CDR1 is SEHNR and CDR2 is FQNEAQ (reference sequence). The V gene end was trimmed by 5 bases and the J gene end by 3 bases; junction bases not matched to a gene: 11. The CDR3 has 17 residues. CDR3 residues: CASSPPWTGGSTDTQYF. CDR3 DNA sequence: TGTGCCAGCAGCCCGCCCTGGACAGGGGGAAGTACAGATACGCAGTATTTT.

The genes are TRBV6-1 and TRBJ2-7, with D tentatively TRBD1 (5 bases). The CDR3 has 12 residues. Germline CDR1 MNHNS, CDR2 SASEGT. Trimming removed 10 bases at V and 2 bases at J, with 12 bases between. DNA for the CDR3: TGTGCCATTGACAGTGTTACCTACGAGCAGTACTTC. Protein: CAIDSVTYEQYF.

The V call is TRBV27, the J call TRBJ2-3; 9 bases align to TRBD2. In germline, CDR1 is MNHEY, CDR2 SMNVEV (reference sequence). Trimming cost V 2 bases and J 4 bases; bases outside gene matches: 4. The CDR3 has 15 amino acids. Here the CDR3 DNA reads TGTGCCAGCAGTTTAGGCGGGAGGGCCCCAGATACGCAGTATTTT. Encoded protein: CASSLGGRAPDTQYF.

V gene TRBV2 combines with J gene TRBJ1-2; D might be TRBD1 (5 bases). CDR1 SNHLY and CDR2 FYNNEI come from the germline V gene. The CDR3 consists of 13 residues. Between the trimmed V and J ends, which lost 6 bases and 0 bases, there was a span of 8 bases. CDR3 DNA: TGTGCCAGCAGGGGGACTTCTAACTATGGCTACACCTTC. Translation: CASRGTSNYGYTF. The whole variable domain, filled in from reference TRBV2 and TRBJ1-2, reads EPEVTQTPSHQVTQMGQEVILRCVPISNHLYFYWYRQILGQKVEFLVSFYNNEISEKSEIFDDQFSVERPDGSNFTLKIRSTKLEDSAMYFCASRGTSNYGYTFGSGTRLTVV.

The chain joins TRBV11-2 to TRBJ2-1, with a tentative D call TRBD2 (5 bases). Looked up from germline, CDR1 is SGHAT and CDR2 is FQNNGV. V shed 5 bases and J shed 7 bases, with 15 bases lying between them. CDR3 length equals 14 residues. Written as DNA, the CDR3 is TGTGCCAGCAGCCCGTACTCCGGGAAGAATGAGCAGTTCTTC. It translates to CASSPYSGKNEQFF.

The J gene is TRBJ1-3, the V gene TRBV29-1, with no clear D. The germline CDR1 and CDR2 sequences are SQVTM and ANQGSEA. The CDR3 is 13 residues long. The V end was cut by 4 bases, the J end by 4 bases, with 11 bases between. CDR3 region: CSVAGYEGNTIYF. CDR3 nucleotides: TGCAGCGTTGCAGGTTATGAAGGAAACACCATATATTTT.

The chain uses TRBV7-2 and TRBJ2-7; 8 bases align to TRBD1. The CDR3 length is 13 residues. Germline V gene lookup returns CDR1 SGHTA and CDR2 FQGNSA. J gave up 6 bases and V 3 bases, and 4 bases lay outside the gene matches. CDR3 DNA sequence: TGTGCCAGCAGCTTCCGGACAGGGACCGAGCAGTACTTC. This encodes CASSFRTGTEQYF.

The chain joins TRBV18 to TRBJ2-1; perhaps TRBD2 as D (7 bases). Germline V gene lookup returns CDR1 KGHSH and CDR2 LQKENI. The CDR3 sequence is 13 residues long. Deletions cut 7 bases from V and 6 bases from J, with 13 bases between. The CDR3 protein is CASWGGRGNEQFF. In DNA, the CDR3 is TGTGCCAGCTGGGGGGGGCGCGGCAATGAGCAGTTCTTC.

The chain recombines TRBV5-5 with TRBJ2-7; weak D call: TRBD1 (5 bases). V was cut by 6 bases and J by 4 bases, with 17 bases left in between. The CDR3 is 14 residues long. Germline V CDR1 and CDR2: SGHKS, YYEKEE (reference sequence). The CDR3 region is CASNNQQDGYEQYF. Here the CDR3 DNA reads TGTGCCAGCAATAACCAACAGGACGGGTACGAGCAGTACTTC.

This clone was recorded once. The rearrangement joins TRBV19 to TRBJ1-1, with 11 bases identical to TRBD1. Germline-derived CDR1 and CDR2 are LNHDA and SQIVND (reference sequence). The CDR3 runs 16 residues. Trimming at V came to 4 bases and at J to 0 bases, leaving 4 bases not matched to a gene. CDR3 region: CASSTGQGAMNTEAFF. CDR3 nucleotides: TGTGCCAGTAGTACCGGACAGGGGGCCATGAACACTGAAGCTTTCTTT. The full variable domain, completed using reference TRBV19 and TRBJ1-1, is DGGITQSPKYLFRKEGQNVTLSCEQNLNHDAMYWYRQDPGQGLRLIYYSQIVNDFQKGDIAEGYSVSREKKESFPLTVTSAQKNPTAFYLCASSTGQGAMNTEAFFGQGTRLTVV.

The CDR3 nucleotides are TGTGCCAGCATTTTACAGGGGTACAACACTGAAGCTTTCTTT. This codes for CASILQGYNTEAFF. The chain carries TRBV6-1 and TRBJ1-1; 7 bases map to TRBD1. This CDR3 spans 14 amino acids. V was pared by 7 bases and J by 2 bases, with 7 bases of the junction left unmatched. Germline loops: CDR1 MNHNS, CDR2 SASEGT.